This T cell receptor beta chain was observed in a study of T cell responses to AZD1222 COVID-19 vaccine. General observations from the study: The donors showed a predominance of white British ancestry and of females, with possible underestimation of clonal diversity. Close to half of all spike-specific TCRs reportedly target regions of the variants that are unmutated. At baseline, seropositivity was found in only a handful of AZD1222 recipients.

This clone was observed a single time. Its antigen remains unidentified. The CDR3 totals 16 residues. The V end lost 3 bases, the J end lost 6 bases, and 17 bases lay between the germline ends. CDR1 and CDR2 from the germline V gene are LGHNT and FRNRAP. This table comes from immunoSEQ multiplex PCR, and its TCRdb copy is limited to in-frame clones, with some not included. The sample consists of approximately 43,000 clones, about 87% of them appearing once. The genes are TRBV12-5 and TRBJ2-2; TRBD1 is a possible D gene (6 bases). This receptor was identified in an adult who received the AZD1222 COVID-19 vaccine. Specimen: peripheral blood, collected 28 days after the second AZD1222 dose. In DNA form, the CDR3 reads TGTGCTAGTGGTTTACCATCACAGGGATTCGCCGGGGAGCTGTTTTTT. The encoded protein is CASGLPSQGFAGELFF.